Reported below is one T cell receptor beta chain. Antigen specificity is unknown. The sample originates from a study of blood T cells in healthy people across ages. Study findings and constraints: Long-lived donors had more naive CD4+ cells and higher diversity than aged donors.

Per the germline V gene, CDR1 is SGHAT and CDR2 is FQNNGV. The V and J ends lost 5 bases and 8 bases, in that order; junction bases with no gene match: 17. The CDR3 is made up of 16 amino acids. The use of a sample-barcoded 5' primer and a J-beta primer mix characterized a second PCR of about 7 to 12 cycles. Each CDR3 protein gets one entry after TCRdb re-called the 5' RACE reads with MiXCR. This table holds hundreds of thousands of distinct CDR3 sequences, approximately 59% found once. The receptor comes from a man aged 55 to 70 in good health. Sequencing was carried out using blood. The chain has TRBV11-2 and TRBJ1-2; 7 bases are a match to TRBD1. CDR3 loop: CASSQSGTALLRGYTF. The CDR3 region has the DNA TGTGCCAGCAGCCAGTCGGGGACAGCCCTTCTAAGGGGCTACACCTTC.